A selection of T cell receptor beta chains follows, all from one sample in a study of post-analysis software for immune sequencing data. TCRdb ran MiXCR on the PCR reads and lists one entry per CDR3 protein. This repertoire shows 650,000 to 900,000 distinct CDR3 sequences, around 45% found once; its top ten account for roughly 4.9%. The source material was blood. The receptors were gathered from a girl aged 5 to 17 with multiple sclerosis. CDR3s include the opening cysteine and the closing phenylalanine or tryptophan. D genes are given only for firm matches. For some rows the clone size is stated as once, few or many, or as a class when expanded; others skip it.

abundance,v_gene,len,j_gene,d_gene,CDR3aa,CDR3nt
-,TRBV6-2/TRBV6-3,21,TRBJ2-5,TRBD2,CASSYAGLAGGLRRDLWAQYF,TGTGCCAGCAGTTACGCCGGACTAGCGGGAGGACTGCGGAGAGATCTGTGGGCCCAGTACTTC
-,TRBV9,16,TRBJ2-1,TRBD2,CASRVQRENSYNEQFF,TGTGCCAGCAGGGTGCAGCGGGAGAACTCCTACAATGAGCAGTTCTTC
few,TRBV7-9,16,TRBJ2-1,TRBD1,CASSSTGGSNYNEQFF,TGTGCCAGCAGCTCAACAGGGGGCAGCAATTACAATGAGCAGTTCTTC
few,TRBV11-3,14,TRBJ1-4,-,CASSSGLADEKLFF,TGTGCCAGCAGCTCTGGGCTCGCTGATGAAAAACTGTTTTTT
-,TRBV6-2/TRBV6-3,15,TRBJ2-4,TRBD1,CASSDRVYAKNIQYF,TGTGCCAGCAGCGACAGGGTCTATGCCAAAAACATTCAGTACTTC
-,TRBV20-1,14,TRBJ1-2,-,CSAGGAGVDYGYTF,TGCAGTGCTGGGGGGGCAGGGGTCGACTATGGCTACACCTTC
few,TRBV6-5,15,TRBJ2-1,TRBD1,CASSYRAGGYNEQFF,TGTGCCAGCAGTTACCGGGCAGGGGGCTATAATGAGCAGTTCTTC
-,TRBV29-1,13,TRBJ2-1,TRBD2,CSVEGGSLDEQFF,TGCAGCGTTGAAGGCGGGAGTCTGGATGAGCAGTTCTTC
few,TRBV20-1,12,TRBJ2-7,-,CSASITGEQQYF,TGCAGTGCCTCGATAACCGGAGAGCAGCAGTACTTC
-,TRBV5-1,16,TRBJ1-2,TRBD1,CASSLGTGTGFFGYTF,TGCGCCAGCAGCTTGGGCACGGGGACAGGGTTTTTTGGCTACACCTTC
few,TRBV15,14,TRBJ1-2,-,CATSRDRGSYGYTF,TGTGCCACCAGCAGAGATCGGGGCTCCTATGGCTACACCTTC
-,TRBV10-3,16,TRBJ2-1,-,CAISESRERWWGEQFF,TGTGCCATCAGTGAGTCACGGGAGCGGTGGTGGGGTGAGCAGTTCTTC
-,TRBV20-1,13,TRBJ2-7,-,CSASGSRTHEQYF,TGCAGTGCTAGCGGGAGTAGAACCCACGAGCAGTACTTC
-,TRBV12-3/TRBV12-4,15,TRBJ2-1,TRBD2,CASSPLAGHYNEQFF,TGTGCCAGCAGTCCCCTAGCGGGCCATTACAATGAGCAGTTCTTC
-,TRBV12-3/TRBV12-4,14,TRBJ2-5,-,CASSFPMDPNEQYF,TGTGCCAGCAGTTTTCCCATGGACCCCAATGAGCAGTACTTC
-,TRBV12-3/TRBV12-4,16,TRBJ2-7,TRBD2,CASSFDRLAGPYEQYF,TGTGCCAGCAGTTTCGACCGACTAGCGGGACCCTACGAGCAGTACTTC
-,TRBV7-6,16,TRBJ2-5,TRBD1,CASSPTGNAYQETQYF,TGTGCCAGCAGCCCGACAGGGAACGCTTACCAAGAGACCCAGTACTTC
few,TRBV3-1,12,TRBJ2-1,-,CASSPGGYEQFF,TGTGCCAGCAGCCCTGGGGGCTATGAGCAGTTCTTC
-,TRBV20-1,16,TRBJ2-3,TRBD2,CSARVLAGKVPDTQYF,TGCAGTGCTAGAGTCCTAGCGGGAAAAGTACCAGATACGCAGTATTTT
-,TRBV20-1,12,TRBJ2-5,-,CSAPTGVGTQYF,TGCAGTGCCCCGACTGGGGTCGGGACCCAGTACTTC
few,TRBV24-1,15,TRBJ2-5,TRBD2,CATSDSGRAGNEQYF,TGTGCCACCAGTGATAGCGGGAGGGCGGGCAATGAGCAGTACTTC
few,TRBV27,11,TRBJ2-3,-,CASSSDLPQYF,TGTGCCAGCAGTTCGGATCTTCCGCAGTATTTT
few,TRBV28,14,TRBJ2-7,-,CASSLRETHYEQYF,TGTGCCAGCAGTTTACGGGAGACCCACTACGAGCAGTACTTC
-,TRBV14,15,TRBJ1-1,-,CASSRARGEGAEAFF,TGTGCCAGCAGCCGGGCCCGGGGCGAGGGCGCTGAAGCTTTCTTT